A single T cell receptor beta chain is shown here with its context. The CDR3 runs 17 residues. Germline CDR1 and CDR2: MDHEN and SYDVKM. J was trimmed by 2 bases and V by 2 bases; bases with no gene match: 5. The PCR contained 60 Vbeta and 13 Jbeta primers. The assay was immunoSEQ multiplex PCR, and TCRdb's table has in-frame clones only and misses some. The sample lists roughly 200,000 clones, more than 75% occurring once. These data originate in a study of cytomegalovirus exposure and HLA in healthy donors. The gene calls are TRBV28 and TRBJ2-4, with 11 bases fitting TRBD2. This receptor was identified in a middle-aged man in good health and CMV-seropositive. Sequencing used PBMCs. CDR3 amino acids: CASSLIAGGPPKNIQYF. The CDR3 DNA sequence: TGTGCCAGCAGTTTAATAGCGGGAGGGCCGCCCAAAAACATTCAGTACTTC.